This is a list of T cell receptor beta chains from one sample in a study of Ad26.COV2.S vaccination and SARS-CoV-2 variants. The repertoire was sequenced with immunoSEQ multiplex PCR; TCRdb's copy has only in-frame clones and lacks some. The table lists 400,000 to 450,000 clones, roughly 91% of them singletons. The sample in question was peripheral blood, obtained in a trial of Ad26.COV2.S vaccine versus placebo. Every receptor here comes from a person between 18 and 59 years old who received the Ad26.COV2.S COVID-19 vaccine or a placebo. Each CDR3 is given with its conserved first and last residue.

V gene	J gene	CDR3 protein
TRBV11-2	TRBJ1-1	CASSLEGQLYTEAFF
TRBV6-5	TRBJ2-7	CASSLGGTVGHEQYF
TRBV28	TRBJ2-7	CASSIPHGGTAYEQYF
TRBV5-5	TRBJ2-2	CASSLAGAGGELFF
TRBV27	TRBJ1-4	CASSPQGTNEKLFF
TRBV6-4	TRBJ2-3	CASPGGGSTDTQYF
TRBV19	TRBJ2-1	CASSTQARVSGNEQFF
TRBV27	TRBJ2-1	CASSFVGGYNEQFF
TRBV28	TRBJ2-7	CASSLYPQRDWSYEQYF
TRBV7-9	TRBJ2-3	CASTLRDRDTDTQYF
TRBV18	TRBJ1-2	CASSPGLGGYTF
TRBV14	TRBJ2-3	CASSPRWGPQGKDTQYF
TRBV9	TRBJ1-4	CASSAGQGSGKLFF
TRBV7-9	TRBJ2-1	CASSLGSGQVGYNEQFF
TRBV7-3	TRBJ2-3	CASRSASGRIDTQYF
TRBV6-5	TRBJ1-4	CASRGQGGSEKLFF
TRBV11-2	TRBJ2-7	CASSPTTPSWGYEQYF
TRBV15	TRBJ2-7	CATSRDLASEQYF
TRBV19	TRBJ2-7	CASSIRLGQVYEQYF
TRBV9	TRBJ2-3	CASSVGWDGVDTQYF
TRBV9	TRBJ1-1	CASSTQDRSEAFF
TRBV29-1	TRBJ2-4	CSVEGTTELAKNIQYF
TRBV19	TRBJ2-5	CASSDSMAETQYF
TRBV27	TRBJ2-7	CASSLSKGLAVYEQYF